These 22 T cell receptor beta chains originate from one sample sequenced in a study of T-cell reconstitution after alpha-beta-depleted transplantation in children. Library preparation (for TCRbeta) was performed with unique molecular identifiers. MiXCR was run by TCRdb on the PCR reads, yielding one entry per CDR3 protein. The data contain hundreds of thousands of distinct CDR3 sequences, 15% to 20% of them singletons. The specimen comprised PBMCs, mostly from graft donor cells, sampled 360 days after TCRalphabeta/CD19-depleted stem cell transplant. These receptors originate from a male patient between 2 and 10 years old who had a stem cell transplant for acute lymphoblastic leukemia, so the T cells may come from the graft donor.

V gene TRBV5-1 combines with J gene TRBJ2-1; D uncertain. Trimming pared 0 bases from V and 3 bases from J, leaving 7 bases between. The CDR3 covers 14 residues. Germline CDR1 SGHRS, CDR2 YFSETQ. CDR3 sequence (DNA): TGCGCCAGCAGCTTGGAGGCAGACTACAATGAGCAGTTCTTC. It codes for CASSLEADYNEQFF.

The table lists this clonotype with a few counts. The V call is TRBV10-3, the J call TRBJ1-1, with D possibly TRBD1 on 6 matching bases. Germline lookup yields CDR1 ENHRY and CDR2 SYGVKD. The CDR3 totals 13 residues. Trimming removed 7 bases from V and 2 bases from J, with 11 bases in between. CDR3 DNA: TGTGCCATCATGGACAGCCTTAACACTGAAGCTTTCTTT. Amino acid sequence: CAIMDSLNTEAFF.

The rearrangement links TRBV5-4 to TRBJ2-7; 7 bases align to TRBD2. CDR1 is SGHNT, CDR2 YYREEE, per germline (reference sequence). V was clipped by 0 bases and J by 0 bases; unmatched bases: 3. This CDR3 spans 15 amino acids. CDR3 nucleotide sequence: TGTGCCAGCAGCTTGGCGGGACTATCCTCCTACGAGCAGTACTTC. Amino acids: CASSLAGLSSYEQYF.

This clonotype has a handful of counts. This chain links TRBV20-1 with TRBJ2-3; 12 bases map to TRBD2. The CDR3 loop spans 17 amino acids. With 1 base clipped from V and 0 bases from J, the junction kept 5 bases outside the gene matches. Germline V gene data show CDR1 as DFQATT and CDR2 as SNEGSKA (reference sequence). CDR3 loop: CSARAPGLAGSTDTQYF. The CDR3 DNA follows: TGCAGTGCTAGAGCCCCCGGACTAGCGGGGAGCACAGATACGCAGTATTTT.

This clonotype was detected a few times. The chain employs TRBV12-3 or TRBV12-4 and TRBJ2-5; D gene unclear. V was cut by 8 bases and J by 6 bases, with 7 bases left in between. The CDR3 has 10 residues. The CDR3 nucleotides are TGTGCCAGCGCCGCAAAGACCCAGTACTTC. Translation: CASAAKTQYF.

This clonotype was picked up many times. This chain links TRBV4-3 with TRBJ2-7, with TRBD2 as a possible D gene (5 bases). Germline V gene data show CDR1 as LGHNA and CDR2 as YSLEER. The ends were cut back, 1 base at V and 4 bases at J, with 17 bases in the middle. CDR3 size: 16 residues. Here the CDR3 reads CASSQGTTTGGYEQYF. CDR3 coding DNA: TGCGCCAGCAGCCAAGGAACGACTACCGGCGGGTACGAGCAGTACTTC.

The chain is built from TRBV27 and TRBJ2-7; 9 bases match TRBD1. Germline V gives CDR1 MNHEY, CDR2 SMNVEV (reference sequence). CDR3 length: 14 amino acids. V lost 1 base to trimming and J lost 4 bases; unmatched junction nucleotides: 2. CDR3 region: CASSLYGTGYEQYF. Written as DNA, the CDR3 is TGTGCCAGCAGTTTATATGGGACAGGGTACGAGCAGTACTTC.

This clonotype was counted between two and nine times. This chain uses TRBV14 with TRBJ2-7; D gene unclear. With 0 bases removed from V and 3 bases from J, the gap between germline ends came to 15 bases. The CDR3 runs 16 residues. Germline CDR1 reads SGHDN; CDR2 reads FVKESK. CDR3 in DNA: TGTGCCAGCAGCCAAGATGGTATTCCCCCTTACTACGAGCAGTACTTC. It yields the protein CASSQDGIPPYYEQYF.

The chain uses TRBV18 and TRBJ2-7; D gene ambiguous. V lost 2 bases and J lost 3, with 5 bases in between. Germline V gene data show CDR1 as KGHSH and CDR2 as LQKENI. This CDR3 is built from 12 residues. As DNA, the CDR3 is TGTGCCAGCTCACCAAGGGACTACGAGCAGTACTTC. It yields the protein CASSPRDYEQYF.

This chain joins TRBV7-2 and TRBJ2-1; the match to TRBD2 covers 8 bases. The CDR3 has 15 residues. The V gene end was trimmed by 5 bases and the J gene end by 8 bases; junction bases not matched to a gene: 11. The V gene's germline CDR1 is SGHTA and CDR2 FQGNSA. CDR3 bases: TGTGCCAGCAGCCCCGGACTAGCACTCAGCGATGAGCAGTTCTTC. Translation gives CASSPGLALSDEQFF.

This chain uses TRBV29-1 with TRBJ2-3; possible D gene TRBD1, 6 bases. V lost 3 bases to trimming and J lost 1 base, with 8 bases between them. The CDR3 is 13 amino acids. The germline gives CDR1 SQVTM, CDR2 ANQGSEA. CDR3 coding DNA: TGCAGCGTTGAGCAGGGGCGCACAGATACGCAGTATTTT. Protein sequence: CSVEQGRTDTQYF.

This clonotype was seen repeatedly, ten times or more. The chain's CDR3 is CASSTGDTQYF. CDR3 DNA: TGTGCCAGTAGTACTGGGGATACGCAGTATTTT. This chain links TRBV19 with TRBJ2-3; D not resolved. This CDR3 has 11 residues. The V gene's germline CDR1 is LNHDA and CDR2 SQIVND (reference sequence). The germline V and J ends were trimmed by 4 bases and 6 bases, with 5 bases remaining between them. Together with reference TRBV19 and TRBJ2-3, the CDR3 gives the full variable domain: DGGITQSPKYLFRKEGQNVTLSCEQNLNHDAMYWYRQDPGQGLRLIYYSQIVNDFQKGDIAEGYSVSREKKESFPLTVTSAQKNPTAFYLCASSTGDTQYFGPGTRLTVL.

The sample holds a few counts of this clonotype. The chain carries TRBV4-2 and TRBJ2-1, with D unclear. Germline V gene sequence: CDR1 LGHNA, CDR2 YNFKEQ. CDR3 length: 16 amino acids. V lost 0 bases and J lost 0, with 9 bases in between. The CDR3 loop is CASSQDAPSSYNEQFF. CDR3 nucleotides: TGTGCCAGCAGCCAAGATGCCCCGAGCTCCTACAATGAGCAGTTCTTC.

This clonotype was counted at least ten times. CDR3 bases: TGTGCCATCACAGAGAACCACCAAGAGACCCAGTACTTC. The encoded protein is CAITENHQETQYF. The J gene is TRBJ2-5, the V gene TRBV10-3; D gene ambiguous. The V end was cut by 7 bases, the J end by 0 bases, with 9 bases between. The CDR3 length is 13 residues. Germline lookup yields CDR1 ENHRY and CDR2 SYGVKD.

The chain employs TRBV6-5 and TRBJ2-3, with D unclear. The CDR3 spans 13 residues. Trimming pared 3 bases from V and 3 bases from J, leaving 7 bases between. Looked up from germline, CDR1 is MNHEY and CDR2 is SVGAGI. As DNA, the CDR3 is TGTGCCAGCAGTTATATGACAACAGATACGCAGTATTTT. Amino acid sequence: CASSYMTTDTQYF.

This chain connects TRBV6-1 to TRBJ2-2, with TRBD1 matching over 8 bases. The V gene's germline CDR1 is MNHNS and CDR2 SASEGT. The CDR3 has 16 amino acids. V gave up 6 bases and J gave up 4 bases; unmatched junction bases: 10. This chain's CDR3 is CASRRRTGWGTGELFF. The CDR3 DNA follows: TGTGCCAGCAGACGTAGGACAGGGTGGGGCACCGGGGAGCTGTTTTTT.

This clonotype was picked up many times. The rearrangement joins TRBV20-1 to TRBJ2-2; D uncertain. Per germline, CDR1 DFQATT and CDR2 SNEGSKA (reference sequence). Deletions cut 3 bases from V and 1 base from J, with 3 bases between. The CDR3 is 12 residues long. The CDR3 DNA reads TGCAGTGCTAGCCGGAACACCGGGGAGCTGTTTTTT. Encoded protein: CSASRNTGELFF.

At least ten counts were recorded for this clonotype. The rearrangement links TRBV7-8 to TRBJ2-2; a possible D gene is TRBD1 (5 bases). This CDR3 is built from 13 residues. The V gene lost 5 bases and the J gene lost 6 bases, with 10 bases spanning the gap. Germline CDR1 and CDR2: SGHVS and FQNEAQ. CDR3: CASSSDSPGELFF. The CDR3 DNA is TGTGCCAGCAGCAGCGACAGCCCCGGGGAGCTGTTTTTT.

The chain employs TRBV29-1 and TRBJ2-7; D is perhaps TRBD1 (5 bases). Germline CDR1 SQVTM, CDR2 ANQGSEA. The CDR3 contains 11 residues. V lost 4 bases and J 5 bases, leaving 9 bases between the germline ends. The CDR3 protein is CSVVSTDEQYF. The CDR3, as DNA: TGCAGCGTTGTATCGACAGACGAGCAGTACTTC.

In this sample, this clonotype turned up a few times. The CDR3 sequence is CASSQGPQRSLRPTDTQYF. CDR3 DNA sequence: TGCGCCAGCAGCCAAGGACCCCAGCGGTCCCTCCGACCCACAGATACGCAGTATTTT. This sequence joins TRBV4-3 and TRBJ2-3, with D possibly matching TRBD2 (5 bases). The CDR3 runs 19 residues. Germline V lookup: CDR1 LGHNA, CDR2 YSLEER. V lost 1 base and J 2 bases, leaving 22 bases between the germline ends.

The CDR3 DNA follows: TGTGCCAGCAGTTTCGGGGACAGAAATCAGCCCCAGCATTTT. Its protein is CASSFGDRNQPQHF. The chain combines TRBV28 with TRBJ1-5, with 7 bases aligning to TRBD1. The CDR3 is made up of 14 amino acids. The ends lost 3 bases at V and 4 bases at J; junction bases unmatched: 3. Germline CDR1 MDHEN, CDR2 SYDVKM.

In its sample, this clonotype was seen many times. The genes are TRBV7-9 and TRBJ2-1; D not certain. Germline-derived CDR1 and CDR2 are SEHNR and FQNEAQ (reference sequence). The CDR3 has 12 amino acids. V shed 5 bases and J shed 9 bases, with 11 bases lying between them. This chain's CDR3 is CASSHELSEQFF. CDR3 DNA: TGTGCCAGCAGCCACGAGTTGTCTGAGCAGTTCTTC.